This T cell receptor beta chain was captured in a study of T cells in Graves' hyperthyroidism and ophthalmopathy. The CDR3 has 13 amino acids. V was clipped by 5 bases and J by 4 bases, with 8 bases between them. This clonotype was counted between two and nine times. Newly diagnosed hyperthyroidism patients aged 18 to 65 years had disease lasting under 2 months. The source of the PBMCs was 10 ml of fresh peripheral blood. Amplified regions were TCR beta CDR3 sequences from RNA transcripts. A set of HTBI primers served as the primers for a first-round RT-PCR of the TCR CDR3. TCRdb re-analysed the multiplex PCR reads in MiXCR, keeping a single row per CDR3 protein. Counted here are fewer than 350,000 distinct CDR3 sequences, 15% to 20% occurring once; the ten biggest clones make up under 55%.

The clonotype comes from a woman between 50 and 59 years old with Graves' hyperthyroidism. The rearrangement joins TRBV12-3 or TRBV12-4 to TRBJ1-4; D is ambiguous. Material: blood. The CDR3 sequence: CASSSGSNEKLFF. The CDR3 nucleotides are TGTGCCAGCAGTAGTGGTAGTAATGAAAAACTGTTTTTT.